The 8 T cell receptor beta chains below all came from one sample that was sequenced in a study of response to subunit inactivated influenza vaccine. TCRdb itself ran the RT-PCR reads through MiXCR, one entry per CDR3 protein. Counted here are about 570,000 distinct CDR3 sequences, 11% occurring once; the ten biggest clones make up 11%. This sample also appeared in a second study, on T cells expressing NK-cell markers. That report adds: 5'RACE template switching built TCR beta cDNA with unique molecular identifiers.

This sample comprised PBMCs from blood, obtained on the day of vaccination. Source of these receptors: a man aged 45-60 years who received an inactivated influenza vaccine.

This clonotype was recorded at least ten times. This chain uses TRBV6-2 or TRBV6-3 with TRBJ2-1, with 12 bases identical to TRBD2. The CDR3 totals 16 residues. CDR1 is MNHEY and CDR2 is SVGEGT in the germline V gene. With 5 bases clipped from V and 4 bases from J, the junction kept 6 bases outside the gene matches. The CDR3 DNA reads as TGTGCCAGCAGTCGGTCTAGCGGGAGGGCTTACAATGAGCAGTTCTTC. Encoded protein: CASSRSSGRAYNEQFF.

This clonotype has a handful of counts. This chain links TRBV6-2 or TRBV6-3 with TRBJ1-5; no definite D call. V lost 2 bases to trimming and J lost 4 bases, with 15 bases between them. Germline lookup yields CDR1 MNHEY and CDR2 SVGEGT. The CDR3 covers 16 residues. CDR3 loop: CASSYGSLAPNQPQHF. CDR3 bases: TGTGCCAGCAGTTACGGATCTTTGGCCCCTAATCAGCCCCAGCATTTT.

The rearrangement links TRBV10-1 to TRBJ2-7, with D perhaps given as TRBD1 or TRBD2 (5 bases each). Germline V gene sequence: CDR1 WNHNN, CDR2 SYGVQD (reference sequence). Between the trimmed V and J ends, which lost 8 bases and 2 bases, there was a span of 16 bases. The CDR3 is 14 residues long. The CDR3 nucleotides are TGCGCCAGCGGAGCCGGGACGGGCCCCTACGAGCAGTACTTC. Translated: CASGAGTGPYEQYF.

This chain connects TRBV28 to TRBJ1-6; 7 bases line up with TRBD1. This CDR3 region has 16 residues. Germline V CDR1 and CDR2: MDHEN, SYDVKM. The J segment lost 9 bases and the V segment lost 3 bases, leaving 11 bases of the junction unmatched. The CDR3 coding sequence is TGTGCCAGCAGTTTCCCCCAGGGGGGGGGGCGTTCACCCCTCCACTTT. Protein: CASSFPQGGGRSPLHF.

At least ten counts were recorded for this clonotype. The chain carries TRBV7-9 and TRBJ2-5; D unclear. The V and J ends lost 1 base and 0 bases respectively, with 9 bases between them. The CDR3 sequence is 15 residues long. Germline assignment: CDR1 SEHNR and CDR2 FQNEAQ (reference sequence). CDR3 residues: CASSLVGQDQETQYF. CDR3 bases: TGTGCCAGCAGCTTAGTAGGGCAGGACCAAGAGACCCAGTACTTC. The whole variable domain, remainder taken from reference TRBV7-9 and TRBJ2-5, is DTGVSQNPRHKITKRGQNVTFRCDPISEHNRLYWYRQTLGQGPEFLTYFQNEAQLEKSRLLSDRFSAERPKGSFSTLEIQRTEQGDSAMYLCASSLVGQDQETQYFGPGTRLLVL.

The genes are TRBV29-1 and TRBJ2-7, with D tentatively TRBD1 or TRBD2 (6 bases each). Per the germline V gene, CDR1 is SQVTM and CDR2 is ANQGSEA. CDR3 size: 12 residues. Trimming removed 7 bases at V and 3 bases at J, with 13 bases between. The CDR3 sequence: CSGLGGGYEQYF. The CDR3 nucleotides are TGCAGCGGACTAGGGGGAGGCTACGAGCAGTACTTC.

For this clonotype: A much larger clone lies a single base off, so this may be a read error. The chain combines TRBV5-1 with TRBJ2-1; D is undetermined. The CDR3 is 12 residues long. Germline-derived CDR1 and CDR2 are SGHRS and YFSETQ. The germline V and J ends were trimmed by 1 base and 8 bases, with 7 bases remaining between them. The CDR3 loop reads CASSLQRDEQFF. The CDR3 region has the DNA TGCGCCAGCAGCTTGCAAAGGGATGAGCAGTTCTTC.

The chain links TRBV13 to TRBJ2-2; TRBD1 is a possible D gene (5 bases). Trimming pared 5 bases from V and 0 bases from J, leaving 10 bases between. The germline gives CDR1 PRHDT, CDR2 FYEKMQ (reference sequence). The CDR3 totals 15 residues. Here the CDR3 DNA reads TGTGCCAGCAGCCAGGGCCGCGCGAACACCGGGGAGCTGTTTTTT. Amino acids: CASSQGRANTGELFF.